This TCR beta chain was identified in a study of tumor-infiltrating lymphocytes in primary liver carcinoma. Whole-study context: Sequencing of the samples generated roughly 3.5 to 7.13 million productive TCRbeta reads, with similar yields across tissue types.

A primer in the constant region served to generate TCR beta cDNA from 450 to 600 ng of total RNA. ARM-PCR was slightly modified, and three nested multiplex PCR rounds with it gave rise to the TCR beta libraries. Primers for the first two PCR rounds were TRBV1-TRBV30 forward primers and a C-beta reverse primer (roughly 10 cycles per round). One entry per CDR3 protein, called by TCRdb with MiXCR from the multiplex PCR reads. The sample consists of 40,000 or so distinct CDR3 sequences, roughly 80% of them appearing once. In germline, CDR1 is SGHAT, CDR2 FQNNGV. The CDR3 length is 16 residues. About this clonotype: One end of the junction varies from germline; a read error may be responsible.

Taking about 18-32 mg of unsorted bulk tissue, the authors co-extracted RNA and DNA. The sequence came from a woman in her twenties or thirties with primary liver carcinoma and hepatitis B virus infection. Sample: tumor-adjacent normal liver tissue. The genes are TRBV11-2 and TRBJ2-3; D ambiguous. CDR3 protein: CASSLGLLAHTDTQYF. CDR3 in DNA: TGTGCCAGTAGCTTAGGTCTCCTTGCCCACACAGATACGCAGTATTTT.